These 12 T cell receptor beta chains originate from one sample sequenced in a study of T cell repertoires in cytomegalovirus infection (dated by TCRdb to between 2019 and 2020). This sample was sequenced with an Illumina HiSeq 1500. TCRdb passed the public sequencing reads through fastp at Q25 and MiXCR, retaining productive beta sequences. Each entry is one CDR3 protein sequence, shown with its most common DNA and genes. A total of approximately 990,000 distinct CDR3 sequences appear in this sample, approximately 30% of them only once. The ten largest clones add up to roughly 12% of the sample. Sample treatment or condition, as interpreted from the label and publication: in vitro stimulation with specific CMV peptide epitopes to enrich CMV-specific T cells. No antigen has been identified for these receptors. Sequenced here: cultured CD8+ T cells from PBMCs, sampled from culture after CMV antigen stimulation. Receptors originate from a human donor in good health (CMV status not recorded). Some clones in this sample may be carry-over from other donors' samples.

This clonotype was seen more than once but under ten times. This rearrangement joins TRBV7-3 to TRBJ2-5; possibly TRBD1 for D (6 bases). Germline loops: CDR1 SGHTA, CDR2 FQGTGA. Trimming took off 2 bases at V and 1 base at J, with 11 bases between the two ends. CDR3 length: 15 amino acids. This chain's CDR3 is CASSLGGWGQETQYF. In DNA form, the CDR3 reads TGTGCCAGCAGCTTAGGGGGCTGGGGCCAAGAGACCCAGTACTTC.

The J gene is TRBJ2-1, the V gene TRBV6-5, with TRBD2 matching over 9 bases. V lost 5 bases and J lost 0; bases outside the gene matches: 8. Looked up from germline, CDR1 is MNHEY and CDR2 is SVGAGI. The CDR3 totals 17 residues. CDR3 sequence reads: CASSNAGGGSSYNEQFF. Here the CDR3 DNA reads TGTGCCAGCAGTAATGCGGGGGGGGGCAGCTCCTACAATGAGCAGTTCTTC.

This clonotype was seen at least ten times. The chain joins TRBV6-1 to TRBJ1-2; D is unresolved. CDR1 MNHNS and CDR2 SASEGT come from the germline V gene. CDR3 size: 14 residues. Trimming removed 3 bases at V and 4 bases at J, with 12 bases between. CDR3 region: CASSDWKNPYGYTF. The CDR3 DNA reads TGTGCCAGCAGTGACTGGAAGAACCCCTATGGCTACACCTTC.

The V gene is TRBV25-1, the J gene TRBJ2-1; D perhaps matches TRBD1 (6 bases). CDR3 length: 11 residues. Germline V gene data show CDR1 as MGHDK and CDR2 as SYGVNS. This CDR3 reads CAGAAGNEQFF. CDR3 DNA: TGTGCGGGGGCGGCGGGCAATGAGCAGTTCTTC. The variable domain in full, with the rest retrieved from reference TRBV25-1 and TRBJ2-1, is EADIYQTPRYLVIGTGKKITLECSQTMGHDKMYWYQQDPGMELHLIHYSYGVNSTEKGDLSSESTVSRIRTEHFPLTLESARPSHTSQYLCAGAAGNEQFFGPGTRLTVL.

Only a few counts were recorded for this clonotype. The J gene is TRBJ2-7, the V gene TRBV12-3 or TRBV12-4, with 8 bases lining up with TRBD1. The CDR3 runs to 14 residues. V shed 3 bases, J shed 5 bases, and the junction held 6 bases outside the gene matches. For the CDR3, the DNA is TGTGCCAGCAGTTTTCGGACAGGGACGAACGAGCAGTACTTC. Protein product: CASSFRTGTNEQYF.

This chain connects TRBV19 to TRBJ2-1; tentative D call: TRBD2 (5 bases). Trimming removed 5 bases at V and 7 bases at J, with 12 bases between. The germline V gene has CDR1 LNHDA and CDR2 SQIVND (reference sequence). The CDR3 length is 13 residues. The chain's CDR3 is CASSRPSRNEQFF. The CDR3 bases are TGTGCCAGTAGTCGACCTAGCCGAAATGAGCAGTTCTTC. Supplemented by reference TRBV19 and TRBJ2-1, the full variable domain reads DGGITQSPKYLFRKEGQNVTLSCEQNLNHDAMYWYRQDPGQGLRLIYYSQIVNDFQKGDIAEGYSVSREKKESFPLTVTSAQKNPTAFYLCASSRPSRNEQFFGPGTRLTVL.

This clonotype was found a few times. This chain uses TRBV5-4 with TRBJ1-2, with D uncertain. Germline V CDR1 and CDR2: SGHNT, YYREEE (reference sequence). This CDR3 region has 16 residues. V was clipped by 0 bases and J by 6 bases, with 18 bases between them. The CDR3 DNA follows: TGTGCCAGCAGCTTGGGGGTTGTGGTGGTGAGCGATGGCTACACCTTC. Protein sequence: CASSLGVVVVSDGYTF.

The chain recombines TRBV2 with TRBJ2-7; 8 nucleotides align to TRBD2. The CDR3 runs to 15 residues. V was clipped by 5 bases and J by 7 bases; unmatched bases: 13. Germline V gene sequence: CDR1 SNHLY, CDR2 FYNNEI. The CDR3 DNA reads TGTGCCAGCAGTCGCCCGGTCCCAGCGGGGGAAGAGCAGTACTTC. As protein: CASSRPVPAGEEQYF.

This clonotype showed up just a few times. The CDR3 sequence is CASSYEGGLSEQYF. The CDR3 DNA sequence: TGTGCCAGCAGTTACGAGGGGGGGCTGTCCGAGCAGTACTTC. This chain uses TRBV6-5 with TRBJ2-7; weak D call: TRBD2 (7 bases). The germline V and J ends were trimmed by 2 bases and 6 bases, with 14 bases remaining between them. Germline lookup yields CDR1 MNHEY and CDR2 SVGAGI. CDR3 size: 14 residues.

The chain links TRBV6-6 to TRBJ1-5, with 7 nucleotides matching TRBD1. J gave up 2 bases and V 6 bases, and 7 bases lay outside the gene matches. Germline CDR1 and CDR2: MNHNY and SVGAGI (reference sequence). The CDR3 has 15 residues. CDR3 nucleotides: TGTGCCAGCAGATTAGGACAGGCGGGCAATCAGCCCCAGCATTTT. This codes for CASRLGQAGNQPQHF.

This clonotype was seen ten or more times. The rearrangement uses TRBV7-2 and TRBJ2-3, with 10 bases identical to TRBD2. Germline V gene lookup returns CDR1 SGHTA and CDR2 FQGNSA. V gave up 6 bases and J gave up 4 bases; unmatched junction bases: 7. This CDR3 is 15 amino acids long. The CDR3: CASSYGLAVSDTQYF. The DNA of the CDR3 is TGTGCCAGCAGTTACGGACTAGCGGTTTCAGATACGCAGTATTTT.

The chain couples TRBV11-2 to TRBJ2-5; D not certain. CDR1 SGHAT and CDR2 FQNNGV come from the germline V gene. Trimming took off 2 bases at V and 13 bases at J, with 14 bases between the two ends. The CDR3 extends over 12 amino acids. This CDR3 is CASSLTTETPYF. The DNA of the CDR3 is TGTGCCAGCAGCTTAACGACTGAGACTCCGTACTTC.